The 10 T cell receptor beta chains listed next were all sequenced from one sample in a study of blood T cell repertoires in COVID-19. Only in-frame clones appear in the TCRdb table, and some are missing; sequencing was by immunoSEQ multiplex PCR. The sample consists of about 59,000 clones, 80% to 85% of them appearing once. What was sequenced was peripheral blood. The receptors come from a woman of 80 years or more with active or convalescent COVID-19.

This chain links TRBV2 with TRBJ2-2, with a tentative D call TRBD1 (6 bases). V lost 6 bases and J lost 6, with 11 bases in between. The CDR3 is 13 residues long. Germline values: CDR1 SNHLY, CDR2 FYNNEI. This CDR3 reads CASSVTGSGELFF. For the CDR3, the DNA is TGTGCCAGCAGCGTCACAGGGTCCGGGGAGCTGTTTTTT.

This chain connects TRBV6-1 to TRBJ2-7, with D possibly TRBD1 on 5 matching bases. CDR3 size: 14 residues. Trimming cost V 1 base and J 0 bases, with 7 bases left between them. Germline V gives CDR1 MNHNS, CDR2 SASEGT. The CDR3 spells CASSEGTHSYEQYF. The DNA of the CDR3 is TGTGCCAGCAGTGAAGGGACACACTCCTACGAGCAGTACTTC.

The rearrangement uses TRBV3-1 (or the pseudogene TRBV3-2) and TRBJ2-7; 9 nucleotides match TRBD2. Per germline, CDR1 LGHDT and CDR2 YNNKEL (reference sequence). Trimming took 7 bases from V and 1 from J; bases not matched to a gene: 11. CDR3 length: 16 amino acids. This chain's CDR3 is CASTLGGGAPSYEQYF. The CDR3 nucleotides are TGTGCCAGCACCCTCGGCGGGGGGGCCCCTTCCTACGAGCAGTACTTC.

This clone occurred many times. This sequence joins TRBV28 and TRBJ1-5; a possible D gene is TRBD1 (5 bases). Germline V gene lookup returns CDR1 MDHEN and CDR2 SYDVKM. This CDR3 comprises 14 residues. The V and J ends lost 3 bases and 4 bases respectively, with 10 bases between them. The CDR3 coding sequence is TGTGCCAGCAGTTTGTCGGCAGGGAATCAGCCCCAGCATTTT. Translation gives CASSLSAGNQPQHF. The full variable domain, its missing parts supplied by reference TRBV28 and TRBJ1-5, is DVKVTQSSRYLVKRTGEKVFLECVQDMDHENMFWYRQDPGLGLRLIYFSYDVKMKEKGDIPEGYSVSREKKERFSLILESASTNQTSMYLCASSLSAGNQPQHFGDGTRLSIL.

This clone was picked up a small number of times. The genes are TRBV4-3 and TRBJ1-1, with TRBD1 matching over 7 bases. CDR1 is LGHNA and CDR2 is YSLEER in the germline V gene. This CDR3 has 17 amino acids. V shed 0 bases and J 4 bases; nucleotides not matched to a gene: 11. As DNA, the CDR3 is TGCGCCAGCAGCCAAGATCGAGGGGGCATTTACGGCACTGAAGCTTTCTTT. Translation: CASSQDRGGIYGTEAFF.

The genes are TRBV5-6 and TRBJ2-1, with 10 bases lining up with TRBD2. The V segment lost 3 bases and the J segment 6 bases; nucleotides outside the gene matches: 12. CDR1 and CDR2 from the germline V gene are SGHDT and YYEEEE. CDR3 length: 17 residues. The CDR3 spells CASSSLAGTSEVNEQFF. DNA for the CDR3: TGTGCCAGCAGCTCCTTAGCTGGGACTAGCGAGGTCAATGAGCAGTTCTTC.

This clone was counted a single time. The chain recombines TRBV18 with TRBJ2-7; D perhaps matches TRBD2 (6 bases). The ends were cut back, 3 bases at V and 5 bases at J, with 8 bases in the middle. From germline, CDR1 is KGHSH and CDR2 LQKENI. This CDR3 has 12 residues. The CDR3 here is CASSPSGDEQYF. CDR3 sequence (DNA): TGTGCCAGCTCACCCTCGGGGGACGAGCAGTACTTC. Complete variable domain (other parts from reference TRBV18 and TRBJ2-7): NAGVMQNPRHLVRRRGQEARLRCSPMKGHSHVYWYRQLPEEGLKFMVYLQKENIIDESGMPKERFSAEFPKEGPSILRIQQVVRGDSAAYFCASSPSGDEQYFGPGTRLTVT.

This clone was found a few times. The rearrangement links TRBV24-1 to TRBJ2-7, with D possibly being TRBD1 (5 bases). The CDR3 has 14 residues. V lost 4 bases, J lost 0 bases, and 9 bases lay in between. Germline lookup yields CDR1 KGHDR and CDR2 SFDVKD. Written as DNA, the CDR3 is TGTGCCACCAGTGACGCGACAGTCTCCTACGAGCAGTACTTC. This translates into CATSDATVSYEQYF.

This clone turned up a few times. This chain's CDR3 is CASSLDRGTYEQYF. The CDR3 region has the DNA TGTGCCAGCAGTTTGGACAGAGGAACCTACGAGCAGTACTTC. The chain uses TRBV27 and TRBJ2-7; maybe TRBD1 (6 bases). The CDR3 is made up of 14 amino acids. Germline values: CDR1 MNHEY, CDR2 SMNVEV (reference sequence). The V and J ends lost 3 bases and 2 bases respectively, with 11 bases between them.

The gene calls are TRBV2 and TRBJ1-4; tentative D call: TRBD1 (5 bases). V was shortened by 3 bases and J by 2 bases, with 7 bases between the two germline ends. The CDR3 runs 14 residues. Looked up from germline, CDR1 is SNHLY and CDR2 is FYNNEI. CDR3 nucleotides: TGTGCCAGCAGTGACAGGGCCACTAATGAAAAACTGTTTTTT. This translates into CASSDRATNEKLFF.